The clone carrying this T cell receptor (beta chain) was seen at least ten times. Its antigen is still unknown. The CDR3 loop spans 15 amino acids. With 3 bases removed from V and 0 bases from J, the gap between germline ends came to 11 bases. Germline loops: CDR1 KGHSH, CDR2 LQKENI. This specimen comes from a study of T cells in Graves' hyperthyroidism and ophthalmopathy. Study-wide points: Prediction of ophthalmopathy progression came a median roughly 6.6 months pre-onset. In the analysis, a 13 V-J model separated ophthalmopathy from stable hyperthyroidism. Most expanded thyroid clonotypes above 0.001 also appeared in blood.

PBMCs were collected from an approximately 9.5 ml volume of fresh peripheral blood. The CDR3 regions of TCR beta were amplified from RNA transcripts. A set of HTBI primers served as the primers for a first-round RT-PCR of the TCR CDR3. TCRdb called the multiplex PCR reads again in MiXCR, with one record for every CDR3 protein. The sample shows roughly 740,000 distinct CDR3 sequences, approximately 16% of them seen only once. The sequencing sample was made of blood. The TCR was taken from a man younger than 30 with Graves' hyperthyroidism. The J gene is TRBJ1-1, the V gene TRBV18; D is perhaps TRBD1 (5 bases). The chain's CDR3 is CASSPETVLNTEAFF. The CDR3 nucleotides are TGTGCCAGCTCACCGGAGACAGTCCTGAACACTGAAGCTTTCTTT. Using reference TRBV18 and TRBJ1-1 for the parts outside the CDR3, the full variable domain is NAGVMQNPRHLVRRRGQEARLRCSPMKGHSHVYWYRQLPEEGLKFMVYLQKENIIDESGMPKERFSAEFPKEGPSILRIQQVVRGDSAAYFCASSPETVLNTEAFFGQGTRLTVV.